This T cell receptor (beta chain) is from a study of blood T cell repertoires in COVID-19. The table came from immunoSEQ multiplex PCR; TCRdb's copy has only in-frame clones and leaves some out. The data hold about 50,000 clones, with about 82% observed a single time. The CDR3 loop spans 17 amino acids. Germline CDR1 reads SGHTS; CDR2 reads YDEGEE. V gave up 1 base and J gave up 1 base; unmatched junction bases: 5. The specimen sequenced was peripheral blood. V gene TRBV5-8 combines with J gene TRBJ2-1; the match to TRBD2 covers 10 bases. The source is a woman in her sixties or seventies with acute or convalescent COVID-19. CDR3 sequence: CASSLRSGGASYNEQFF. Here the CDR3 DNA reads TGTGCCAGCAGCTTGAGGAGCGGGGGGGCTTCCTACAATGAGCAGTTCTTC.